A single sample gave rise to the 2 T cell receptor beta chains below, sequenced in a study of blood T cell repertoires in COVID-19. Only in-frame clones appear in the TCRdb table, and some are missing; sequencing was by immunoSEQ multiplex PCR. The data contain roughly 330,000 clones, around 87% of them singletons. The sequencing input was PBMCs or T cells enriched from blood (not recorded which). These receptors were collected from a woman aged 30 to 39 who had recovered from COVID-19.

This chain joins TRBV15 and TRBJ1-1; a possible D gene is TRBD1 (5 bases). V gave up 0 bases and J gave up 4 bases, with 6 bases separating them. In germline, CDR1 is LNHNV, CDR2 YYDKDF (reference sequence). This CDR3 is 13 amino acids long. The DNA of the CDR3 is TGTGCCACCAGCAGAGATCAGGGCACTGAAGCTTTCTTT. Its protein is CATSRDQGTEAFF.

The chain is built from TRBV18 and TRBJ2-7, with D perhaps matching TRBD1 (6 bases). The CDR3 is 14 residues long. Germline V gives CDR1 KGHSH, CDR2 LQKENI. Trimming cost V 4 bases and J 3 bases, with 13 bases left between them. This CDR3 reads CASSRAGTLYEQYF. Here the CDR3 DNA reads TGTGCCAGCTCACGGGCCGGGACACTCTACGAGCAGTACTTC.